This TCR beta chain was sequenced during a study of CD8+CD57+ T cells in acquired aplastic anemia. Study in general: Around 3.5 ug was the average amount of DNA from sorted CD4+ and CD8+ cells.

Germline V gene sequence: CDR1 SGHTA, CDR2 FQGNSA. This CDR3 is built from 13 residues. The V and J ends lost 2 bases and 6 bases respectively, with 8 bases between them. An expansion of CD8+CD57+ cells by flow cytometry had been shown in patients chosen for sequencing. Genomic DNA templated the TCR beta VDJ and CDR3 profiling. TCRdb reprocessed the reads with MiXCR, giving one entry per CDR3 protein. Here the sample spans under 250,000 distinct CDR3 sequences, 65% being singletons. Sample: sorted CD4+, CD8+, or CD8+CD57+ T cells (not recorded which) from PBMCs. The TCR was taken from a human donor with aplastic anemia. The chain couples TRBV7-2 to TRBJ2-1; D uncertain. The CDR3 DNA reads as TGTGCCAGCAGCTTACCCACCCTCAATGAGCAGTTCTTC. This sequence encodes CASSLPTLNEQFF.